This TCR beta chain appears in the sequencing data of a study of CD8 T cells in ankylosing spondylitis. The TCR beta libraries were generated through quantitative 5'-RACE incorporating molecular barcodes. TCRdb ran MiXCR on the 5' RACE reads and lists one entry per CDR3 protein. The table includes more than 300,000 distinct CDR3 sequences, around 8% detected once. Trimming took off 0 bases at V and 7 bases at J, with 19 bases between the two ends. The CDR3 has 16 amino acids. Looked up from germline, CDR1 is DFQATT and CDR2 is SNEGSKA (reference sequence). To note about this clonotype: Its antigen is undetermined.

Whole-study results and caveats: Earlier work had already found some motif variants in reactive arthritis synovial fluid and blood. Typical of ankylosing spondylitis blood, it appeared, was a TCR beta motif of under 10 highly homologous variants. Clones linked to disease, bearing a CD8+ phenotype, were relatively rare in peripheral blood. From matched ankylosing spondylitis synovial fluid, disease-linked clones were reportedly recovered at significantly enriched levels.

V gene TRBV20-1 combines with J gene TRBJ2-1; D is perhaps TRBD2 (5 bases). The sequencing input was blood, either unsorted or a sorted T cell fraction (not recorded which). This TCR was sampled from a male donor with ankylosing spondylitis. CDR3 residues: CSARDLTKDWSNEQFF. CDR3 in DNA: TGCAGTGCTAGAGATCTAACAAAGGACTGGTCGAATGAGCAGTTCTTC.